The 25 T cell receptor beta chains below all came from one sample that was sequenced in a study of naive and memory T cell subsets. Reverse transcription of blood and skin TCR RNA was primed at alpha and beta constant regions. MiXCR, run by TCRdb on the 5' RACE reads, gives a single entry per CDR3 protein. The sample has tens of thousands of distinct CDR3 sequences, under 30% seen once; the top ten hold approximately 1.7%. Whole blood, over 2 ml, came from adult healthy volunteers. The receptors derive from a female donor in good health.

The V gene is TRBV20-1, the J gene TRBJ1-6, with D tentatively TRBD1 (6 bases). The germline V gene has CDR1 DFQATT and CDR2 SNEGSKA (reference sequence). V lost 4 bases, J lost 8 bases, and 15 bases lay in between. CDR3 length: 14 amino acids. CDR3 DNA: TGCAGTGCTACCAGCGGCAGGGGAGATTCACCCCTCCACTTT. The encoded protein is CSATSGRGDSPLHF.

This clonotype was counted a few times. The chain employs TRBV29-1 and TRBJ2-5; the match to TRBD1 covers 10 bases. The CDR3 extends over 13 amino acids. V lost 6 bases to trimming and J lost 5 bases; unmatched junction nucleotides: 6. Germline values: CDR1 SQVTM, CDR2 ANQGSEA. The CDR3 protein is CSVTGGGGETQYF. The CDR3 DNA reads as TGCAGCGTGACAGGGGGCGGCGGGGAGACCCAGTACTTC.

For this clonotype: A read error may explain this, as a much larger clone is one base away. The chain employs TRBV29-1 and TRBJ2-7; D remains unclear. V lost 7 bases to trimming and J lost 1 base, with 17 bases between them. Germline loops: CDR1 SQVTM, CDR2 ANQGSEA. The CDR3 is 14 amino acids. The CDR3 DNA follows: TGCAGCGCCCGAACGCTTAACGGGTCCTACGAGCAGTACTTC. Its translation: CSARTLNGSYEQYF.

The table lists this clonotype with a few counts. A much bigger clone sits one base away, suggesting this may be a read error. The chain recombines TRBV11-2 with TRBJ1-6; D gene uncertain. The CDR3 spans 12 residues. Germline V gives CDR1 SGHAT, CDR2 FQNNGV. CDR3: CASSSEGSPLNF. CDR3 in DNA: TGTGCCAGCAGCTCGGAGGGTTCACCCCTCAACTTT.

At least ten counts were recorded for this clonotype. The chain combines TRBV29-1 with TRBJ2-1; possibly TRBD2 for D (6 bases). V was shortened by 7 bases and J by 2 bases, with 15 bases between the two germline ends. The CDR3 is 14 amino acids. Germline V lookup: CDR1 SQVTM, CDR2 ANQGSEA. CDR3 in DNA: TGCAGCGGGTCGGGACTCCTTACCTACAATGAGCAGTTCTTC. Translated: CSGSGLLTYNEQFF.

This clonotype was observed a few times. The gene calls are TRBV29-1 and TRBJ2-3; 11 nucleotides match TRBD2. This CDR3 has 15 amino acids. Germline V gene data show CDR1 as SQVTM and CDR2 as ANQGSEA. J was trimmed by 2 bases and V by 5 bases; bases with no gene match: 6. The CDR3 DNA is TGCAGCGTTAGCCTAGCGGGGGGCACCACAGATACGCAGTATTTT. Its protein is CSVSLAGGTTDTQYF.

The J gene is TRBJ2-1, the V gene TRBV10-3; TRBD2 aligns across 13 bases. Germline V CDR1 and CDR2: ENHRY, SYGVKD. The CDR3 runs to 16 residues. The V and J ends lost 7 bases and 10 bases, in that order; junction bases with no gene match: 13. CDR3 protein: CAIMGSGLAGLGEQFF. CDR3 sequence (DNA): TGTGCCATCATGGGGTCGGGACTAGCGGGGTTAGGAGAGCAGTTCTTC.

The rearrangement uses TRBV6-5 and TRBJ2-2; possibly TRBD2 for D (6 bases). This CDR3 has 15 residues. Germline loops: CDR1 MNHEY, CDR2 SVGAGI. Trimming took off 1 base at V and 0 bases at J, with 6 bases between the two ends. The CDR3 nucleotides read TGTGCCAGCAGTTACTGGACTACGAACACCGGGGAGCTGTTTTTT. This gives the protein CASSYWTTNTGELFF.

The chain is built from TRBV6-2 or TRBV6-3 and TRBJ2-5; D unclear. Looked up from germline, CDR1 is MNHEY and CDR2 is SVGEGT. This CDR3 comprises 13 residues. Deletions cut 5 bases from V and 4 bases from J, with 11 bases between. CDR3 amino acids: CASSRPGSETQYF. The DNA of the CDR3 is TGTGCCAGCAGTCGGCCAGGTTCAGAGACCCAGTACTTC.

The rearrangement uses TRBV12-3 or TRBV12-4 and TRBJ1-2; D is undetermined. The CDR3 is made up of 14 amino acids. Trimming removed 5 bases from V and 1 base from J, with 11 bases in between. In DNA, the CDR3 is TGTGCCAGCAGTCGACACGAGTATAACTATGGCTACACCTTC. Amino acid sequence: CASSRHEYNYGYTF.

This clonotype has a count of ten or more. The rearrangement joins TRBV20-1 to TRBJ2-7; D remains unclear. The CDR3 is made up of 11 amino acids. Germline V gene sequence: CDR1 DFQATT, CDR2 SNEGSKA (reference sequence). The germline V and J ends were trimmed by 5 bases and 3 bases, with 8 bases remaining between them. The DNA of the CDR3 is TGCAGTGCTGCCCCCCTCTACGAGCAGTACTTC. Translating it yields CSAAPLYEQYF.

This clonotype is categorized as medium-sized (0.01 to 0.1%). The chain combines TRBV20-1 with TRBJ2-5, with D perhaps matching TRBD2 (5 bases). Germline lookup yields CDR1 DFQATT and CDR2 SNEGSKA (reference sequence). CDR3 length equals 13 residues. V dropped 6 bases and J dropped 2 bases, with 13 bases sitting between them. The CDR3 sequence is CSASPGIQETQYF. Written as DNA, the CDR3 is TGCAGTGCGTCCCCCGGGATTCAAGAGACCCAGTACTTC.

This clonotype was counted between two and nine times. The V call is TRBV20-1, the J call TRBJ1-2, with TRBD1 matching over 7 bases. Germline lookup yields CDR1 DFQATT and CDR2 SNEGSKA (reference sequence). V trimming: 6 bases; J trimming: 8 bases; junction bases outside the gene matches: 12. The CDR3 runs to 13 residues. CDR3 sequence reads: CSAARQGARGYTF. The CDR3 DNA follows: TGCAGTGCAGCTCGACAGGGAGCGAGGGGCTACACCTTC.

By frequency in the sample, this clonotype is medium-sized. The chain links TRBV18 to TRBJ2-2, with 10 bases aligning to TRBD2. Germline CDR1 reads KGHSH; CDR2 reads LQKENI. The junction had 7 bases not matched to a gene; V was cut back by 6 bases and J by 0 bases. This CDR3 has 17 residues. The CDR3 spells CASSGLAVFANTGELFF. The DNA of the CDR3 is TGTGCCAGCTCTGGACTAGCGGTTTTCGCGAACACCGGGGAGCTGTTTTTT.

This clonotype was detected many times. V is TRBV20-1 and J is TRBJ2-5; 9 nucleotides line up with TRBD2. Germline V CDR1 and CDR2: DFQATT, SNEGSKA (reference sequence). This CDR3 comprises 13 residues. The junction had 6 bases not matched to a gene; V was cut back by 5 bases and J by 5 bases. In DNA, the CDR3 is TGCAGTGCTCCGGGACTAGCCGGTGAGACCCAGTACTTC. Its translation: CSAPGLAGETQYF.

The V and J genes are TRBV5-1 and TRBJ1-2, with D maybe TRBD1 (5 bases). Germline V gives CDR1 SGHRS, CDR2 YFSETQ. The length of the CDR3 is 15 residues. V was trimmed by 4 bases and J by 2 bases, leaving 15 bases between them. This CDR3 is CASSPQGLGNYGYTF. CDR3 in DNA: TGCGCCAGCAGCCCTCAGGGACTGGGCAACTATGGCTACACCTTC.

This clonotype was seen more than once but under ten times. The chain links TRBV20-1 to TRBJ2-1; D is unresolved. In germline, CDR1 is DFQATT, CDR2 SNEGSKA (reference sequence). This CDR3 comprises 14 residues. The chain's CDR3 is CSSKGSTSYNEQFF. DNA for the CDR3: TGCAGCTCGAAAGGCAGCACGTCCTACAATGAGCAGTTCTTC.

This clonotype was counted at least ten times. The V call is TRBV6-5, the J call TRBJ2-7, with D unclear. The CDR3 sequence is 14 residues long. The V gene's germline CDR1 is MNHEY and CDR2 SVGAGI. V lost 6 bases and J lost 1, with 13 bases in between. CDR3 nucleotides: TGTGCCAGCAGCCCCGGCTACGTATCCTACGAGCAGTACTTC. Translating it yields CASSPGYVSYEQYF.

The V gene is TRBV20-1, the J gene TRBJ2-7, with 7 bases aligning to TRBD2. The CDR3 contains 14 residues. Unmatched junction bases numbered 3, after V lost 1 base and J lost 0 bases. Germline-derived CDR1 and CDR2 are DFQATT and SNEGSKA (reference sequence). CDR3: CSARGGRASYEQYF. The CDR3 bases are TGCAGTGCTAGAGGGGGGAGGGCCTCCTACGAGCAGTACTTC.

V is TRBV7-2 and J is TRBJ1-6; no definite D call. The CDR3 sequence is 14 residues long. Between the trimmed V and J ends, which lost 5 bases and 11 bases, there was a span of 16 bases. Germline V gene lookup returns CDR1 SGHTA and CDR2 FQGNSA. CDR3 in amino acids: CASSDPGGRAPLHF. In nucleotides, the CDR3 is TGTGCCAGCAGCGACCCAGGTGGTCGCGCACCCCTCCACTTT.

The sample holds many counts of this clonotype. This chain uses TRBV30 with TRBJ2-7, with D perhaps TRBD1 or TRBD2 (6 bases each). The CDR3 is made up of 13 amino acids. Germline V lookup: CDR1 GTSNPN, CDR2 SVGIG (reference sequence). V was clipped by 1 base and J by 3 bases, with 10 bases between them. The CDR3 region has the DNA TGTGCCTGGAGTGGGGGGGCCTACTACGAGCAGTACTTC. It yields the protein CAWSGGAYYEQYF.

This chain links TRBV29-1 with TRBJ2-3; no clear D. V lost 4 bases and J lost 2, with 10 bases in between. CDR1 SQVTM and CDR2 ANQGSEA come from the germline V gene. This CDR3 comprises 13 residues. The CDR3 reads CSVGFGPTDTQYF. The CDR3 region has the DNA TGCAGCGTTGGTTTCGGCCCCACAGATACGCAGTATTTT.

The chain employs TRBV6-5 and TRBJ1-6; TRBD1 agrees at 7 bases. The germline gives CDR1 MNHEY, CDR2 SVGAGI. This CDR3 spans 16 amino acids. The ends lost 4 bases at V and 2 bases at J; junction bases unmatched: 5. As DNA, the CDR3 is TGTGCCAGCAGTTTCAGGGGGGTGGCCTATAATTCACCCCTCCACTTT. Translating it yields CASSFRGVAYNSPLHF.

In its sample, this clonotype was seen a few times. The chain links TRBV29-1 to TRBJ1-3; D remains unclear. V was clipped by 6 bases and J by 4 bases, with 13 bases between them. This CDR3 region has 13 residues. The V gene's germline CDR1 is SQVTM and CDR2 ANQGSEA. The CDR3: CSVTSSQGNTIYF. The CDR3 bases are TGCAGCGTGACGAGTTCTCAGGGAAACACCATATATTTT.

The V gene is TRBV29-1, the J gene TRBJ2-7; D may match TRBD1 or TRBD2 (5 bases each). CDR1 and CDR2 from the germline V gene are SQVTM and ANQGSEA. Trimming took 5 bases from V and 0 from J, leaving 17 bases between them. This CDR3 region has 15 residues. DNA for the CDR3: TGCAGCGTTTTCCGATTTGGGACCCACTCCTACGAGCAGTACTTC. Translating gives CSVFRFGTHSYEQYF.